Shown below are 30 T cell receptor beta chains from a single sample sequenced in a study of CD8 T cells in Susac syndrome. When the RNA was reverse transcribed, random hexamers were used with an input of about 0.45 to 1 ug. TCRdb redid the calling of the immunoSEQ multiplex PCR reads with MiXCR, one entry per CDR3 protein. The sample yields some 110,000 distinct CDR3 sequences, around 94% seen once. Sequences were obtained from CD8+ T cells from PBMCs. All receptors come from a human donor with Susac syndrome.

In its sample, this clonotype was seen once. The gene calls are TRBV21-1 and TRBJ2-3; the table's D call TRBD1 went unverified against the DNA. TRBV21-1 is recorded as a pseudogene. The CDR3 covers 15 residues. CDR3: CASSKRAGAGDTQYF. CDR3 nucleotide sequence: TGTGCCAGCAGCAAAAGGGCAGGCGCCGGGGATACGCAGTATTTT.

The chain carries TRBV29-1 and TRBJ2-1; 9 nucleotides agree with TRBD2. With 0 bases clipped from V and 2 bases from J, the junction kept 5 bases outside the gene matches. This CDR3 region has 16 residues. Germline CDR1 reads SQVTM; CDR2 reads ANQGSEA. The CDR3 nucleotides read TGCAGCGTTGAAGATCAAGCGGGGGGTCCCTACAATGAGCAGTTCTTC. Translation: CSVEDQAGGPYNEQFF.

The chain uses TRBV6-6 and TRBJ2-7; D call uncertain. The CDR3 runs 13 residues. In germline, CDR1 is MNHNY, CDR2 SVGAGI (reference sequence). Trimming shortened V by 2 bases and J by 3 bases, and 8 bases separated the two germline ends. CDR3 residues: CASSYVDDYEQYF. Here the CDR3 DNA reads TGTGCCAGCAGTTACGTCGACGACTACGAGCAGTACTTC.

This chain uses TRBV11-2 with TRBJ2-1; D remains ambiguous. The CDR3 runs 12 residues. V dropped 3 bases and J dropped 6 bases, with 6 bases sitting between them. CDR1 SGHAT and CDR2 FQNNGV come from the germline V gene. Here the CDR3 reads CASSFGPNEQFF. The CDR3, as DNA: TGTGCCAGCAGCTTTGGTCCCAATGAGCAGTTCTTC.

The chain links TRBV6-2 or TRBV6-3 to TRBJ2-1, with TRBD1 matching over 8 bases. Germline V gives CDR1 MNHEY, CDR2 SVGEGT. The V and J ends lost 2 bases and 4 bases, in that order; junction bases with no gene match: 4. The CDR3 is 15 amino acids. The DNA for the CDR3 is TGTGCCAGCAGTTACGGCGGACAGGGTTACAATGAGCAGTTCTTC. Encoded protein: CASSYGGQGYNEQFF.

V and J are TRBV12-3 or TRBV12-4 and TRBJ1-1; D is unresolved. V gave up 5 bases and J gave up 8 bases, with 12 bases separating them. CDR3 length equals 12 residues. CDR3 protein: CASSPGQAEAFF. The CDR3, as DNA: TGTGCCAGCAGTCCTGGGCAGGCAGAAGCTTTCTTT.

The chain links TRBV5-1 to TRBJ1-1; D is uncertain. Trimming cost V 1 base and J 0 bases, with 7 bases left between them. Germline CDR1 reads SGHRS; CDR2 reads YFSETQ. CDR3 length equals 14 residues. The CDR3 here is CASSLTVVNTEAFF. The CDR3 bases are TGCGCCAGCAGCTTGACAGTGGTGAACACTGAAGCTTTCTTT.

The chain combines TRBV19 with TRBJ1-5; TRBD1 might be the D (6 bases). The CDR3 is 14 residues long. Per germline, CDR1 LNHDA and CDR2 SQIVND (reference sequence). Trimming removed 2 bases at V and 11 bases at J, with 16 bases between. CDR3 region: CASSIFAGDGAQHF. DNA for the CDR3: TGTGCCAGTAGTATATTCGCAGGGGACGGTGCCCAGCATTTT.

This chain joins TRBV12-3 or TRBV12-4 and TRBJ2-4, with D perhaps assigned TRBD1 or TRBD2 (6 bases each). Trimming took off 5 bases at V and 6 bases at J, with 17 bases between the two ends. The CDR3 runs 15 residues. The chain's CDR3 is CASSPRPGGGNIQYF. The CDR3 DNA reads as TGTGCCAGCAGTCCCCGACCTGGAGGGGGAAACATTCAGTACTTC.

The chain employs TRBV5-1 and TRBJ2-5; D unclear. The CDR3 runs 15 residues. With 1 base removed from V and 3 bases from J, the gap between germline ends came to 13 bases. Germline V gene lookup returns CDR1 SGHRS and CDR2 YFSETQ. The CDR3 nucleotides read TGCGCCAGCAGCTTGATAAGGGTCTTAGAAGAGACCCAGTACTTC. The encoded protein is CASSLIRVLEETQYF.

CDR3 nucleotides: TGCAGCGTGGAGCTACAGGGTTGGAGAACAGATACGCAGTATTTT. Translated, it gives CSVELQGWRTDTQYF. The rearrangement joins TRBV29-1 to TRBJ2-3, with TRBD1 as a possible D gene (6 bases). Germline V gene data show CDR1 as SQVTM and CDR2 as ANQGSEA. Trimming stripped 6 bases from V and 3 bases from J, with 19 bases between. This CDR3 has 15 residues.

The chain has TRBV20-1 and TRBJ2-1, with 7 bases matching TRBD1. CDR1 DFQATT and CDR2 SNEGSKA come from the germline V gene (reference sequence). With V trimmed by 3 bases and J by 0 bases, 14 bases remained unmatched. The CDR3 is 18 residues long. CDR3 amino acids: CSARGPPQGPSSYNEQFF. In DNA, the CDR3 is TGCAGTGCTAGGGGCCCTCCACAGGGGCCGAGCTCCTACAATGAGCAGTTCTTC.

V usage is TRBV4-2 and J usage is TRBJ1-2, with a possible D match to TRBD1 (5 bases). V was pared by 3 bases and J by 8 bases, with 13 bases between. Germline CDR1 reads LGHNA; CDR2 reads YNFKEQ. The CDR3 runs 13 residues. CDR3 amino acids: CASSQGDGSGYTF. CDR3 DNA sequence: TGTGCCAGCAGCCAGGGGGACGGATCAGGCTACACCTTC.

The chain recombines TRBV5-4 with TRBJ2-1; D not resolved. CDR1 SGHNT and CDR2 YYREEE come from the germline V gene (reference sequence). With 2 bases removed from V and 7 bases from J, the gap between germline ends came to 4 bases. The CDR3 has 11 residues. The CDR3 sequence is CASSLWNEQFF. CDR3 sequence (DNA): TGTGCCAGCAGCTTATGGAATGAGCAGTTCTTC.

V usage is TRBV2 and J usage is TRBJ2-3; D is perhaps TRBD1 or TRBD2 (5 bases each). This CDR3 is built from 13 residues. Trimming left V 7 bases short and J 6 bases short, with 14 bases between. Germline-derived CDR1 and CDR2 are SNHLY and FYNNEI. As DNA, the CDR3 is TGTGCCAGCACCCATGGTGGGGACGATACGCAGTATTTT. It encodes CASTHGGDDTQYF.

This chain uses TRBV20-1 with TRBJ2-5; D is undetermined. The CDR3 is 12 residues long. The V end was cut by 1 base, the J end by 5 bases, with 8 bases between. CDR1 is DFQATT, CDR2 SNEGSKA, per germline (reference sequence). The CDR3 coding sequence is TGCAGTGCTAGAGTTAGGCGGGAGACCCAGTACTTC. As protein: CSARVRRETQYF.

The CDR3 DNA follows: TGTGCCAGCAGCGTTTCCTGGGGGGCATCAGATACGCAGTATTTT. As protein: CASSVSWGASDTQYF. The chain uses TRBV9 and TRBJ2-3; D is tentatively TRBD1 or TRBD2 (6 bases each). The germline V and J ends were trimmed by 2 bases and 4 bases, with 14 bases remaining between them. CDR1 is SGDLS and CDR2 is YYNGEE in the germline V gene. CDR3 size: 15 residues.

The chain is built from TRBV18 and TRBJ1-4; D is ambiguous. Germline V lookup: CDR1 KGHSH, CDR2 LQKENI. CDR3 size: 14 residues. V was clipped by 3 bases and J by 5 bases, with 10 bases between them. For the CDR3, the DNA is TGTGCCAGCTCACCTGGGAGACTGAATGAAAAACTGTTTTTT. Its protein is CASSPGRLNEKLFF.

CDR3 DNA sequence: TGTGCTAGTGGTTGGACGCAGGGGGCCAGCACAGATACGCAGTATTTT. Amino acids: CASGWTQGASTDTQYF. The chain couples TRBV12-5 to TRBJ2-3, with 8 bases aligning to TRBD1. CDR1 and CDR2 from the germline V gene are LGHNT and FRNRAP. Germline trimming cut 4 bases from V and 0 bases from J; bases unmatched to any gene: 6. This CDR3 region has 16 residues.

This clonotype was observed a single time. The chain has TRBV29-1 and TRBJ2-1, with D perhaps TRBD2 (5 bases). Germline V gene sequence: CDR1 SQVTM, CDR2 ANQGSEA. Trimming took 2 bases from V and 7 from J, leaving 12 bases between them. This CDR3 is 13 amino acids long. CDR3 DNA: TGCAGCGTTGAACCGGGAATGAATAATGAGCAGTTCTTC. Translation gives CSVEPGMNNEQFF.

This chain joins TRBV20-1 and TRBJ2-5; 12 bases agree with TRBD2. The CDR3 is made up of 16 amino acids. The V segment lost 0 bases and the J segment 1 base; nucleotides outside the gene matches: 3. Germline CDR1 DFQATT, CDR2 SNEGSKA (reference sequence). CDR3 protein: CSARDRTSGVQETQYF. CDR3 nucleotide sequence: TGCAGTGCTAGAGATCGGACTAGCGGGGTCCAAGAGACCCAGTACTTC.

The rearrangement uses TRBV20-1 and TRBJ2-4; the D is unclear. There are 12 residues in the CDR3. Between the trimmed V and J ends, which lost 3 bases and 2 bases, there was a span of 5 bases. Germline V gene sequence: CDR1 DFQATT, CDR2 SNEGSKA (reference sequence). The CDR3 loop is CSARWTKNIQYF. CDR3 coding DNA: TGCAGTGCTAGGTGGACCAAAAACATTCAGTACTTC.

V is TRBV14 and J is TRBJ2-2; TRBD2 matches at 8 bases. Germline V lookup: CDR1 SGHDN, CDR2 FVKESK. The CDR3 is 17 residues long. Losses at the gene ends were 0 bases for V and 4 bases for J; bases not matched to a gene: 7. The CDR3 nucleotides are TGTGCCAGCAGCCAAGATGCTCGGGGGGGTTTCACCGGGGAGCTGTTTTTT. The encoded protein is CASSQDARGGFTGELFF.

This rearrangement joins TRBV19 to TRBJ1-2; maybe TRBD1 (6 bases). The V end was cut by 5 bases, the J end by 6 bases, with 13 bases between. Looked up from germline, CDR1 is LNHDA and CDR2 is SQIVND (reference sequence). The CDR3 sequence is 13 residues long. CDR3 DNA sequence: TGTGCCAGTAGTTACAGGGTGACGGATGGCTACACCTTC. Amino acids: CASSYRVTDGYTF.

The chain is built from TRBV29-1 and TRBJ1-2; D is perhaps TRBD1 (6 bases). The CDR3 is 12 amino acids. Germline V gene sequence: CDR1 SQVTM, CDR2 ANQGSEA. V was pared by 0 bases and J by 8 bases, with 10 bases between. For the CDR3, the DNA is TGCAGCGTTGAAGAGGGGGCGGGAGGCTACACCTTC. Encoded protein: CSVEEGAGGYTF. The whole variable domain, filled in from reference TRBV29-1 and TRBJ1-2, reads SAVISQKPSRDICQRGTSLTIQCQVDSQVTMMFWYRQQPGQSLTLIATANQGSEATYESGFVIDKFPISRPNLTFSTLTVSNMSPEDSSIYLCSVEEGAGGYTFGSGTRLTVV.

This clonotype was counted once. The chain uses TRBV9 and TRBJ1-4; 9 bases match TRBD1. Unmatched junction bases numbered 4, after V lost 0 bases and J lost 7 bases. Germline CDR1 is SGDLS and CDR2 is YYNGEE. CDR3 length equals 15 residues. The CDR3 spells CASSVEGTGSEKLFF. The CDR3 DNA sequence: TGTGCCAGCAGCGTAGAGGGGACAGGGAGTGAAAAACTGTTTTTT.

The V and J genes are TRBV9 and TRBJ1-2; tentative D call: TRBD1 (6 bases). This CDR3 contains 13 residues. Trimming took off 4 bases at V and 7 bases at J, with 14 bases between the two ends. Germline values: CDR1 SGDLS, CDR2 YYNGEE. The CDR3 here is CASSLDTGTGYTF. The CDR3 DNA follows: TGTGCCAGCAGCCTCGACACAGGGACTGGCTACACCTTC.

This clonotype was recorded only once. The V gene is TRBV7-2, the J gene TRBJ1-2, with D perhaps TRBD1 (6 bases). Trimming cost V 1 base and J 5 bases, with 14 bases left between them. This CDR3 region has 15 residues. CDR1 and CDR2 (germline): SGHTA, FQGNSA. In DNA form, the CDR3 reads TGTGCCAGCAGCTTAGGGCCAGGGGAGGGGTATGGCTACACCTTC. This translates into CASSLGPGEGYGYTF.

V and J are TRBV29-1 and TRBJ1-1; D perhaps matches TRBD1 (6 bases). The CDR3 loop spans 13 amino acids. The germline V gene encodes CDR1 SQVTM and CDR2 ANQGSEA. Trimming cost V 4 bases and J 6 bases, with 15 bases left between them. This chain's CDR3 is CSVGGGNRAEAFF. The DNA for the CDR3 is TGCAGCGTTGGAGGGGGAAATCGCGCTGAAGCTTTCTTT.

The rearrangement joins TRBV2 to TRBJ1-4, with D tentatively TRBD1 (5 bases). CDR1 and CDR2 from the germline V gene are SNHLY and FYNNEI. Trimming left V 3 bases short and J 8 bases short, with 13 bases between. The CDR3 runs 14 residues. For the CDR3, the DNA is TGTGCCAGCAGTGATCCCAACAGGAACGAAAAACTGTTTTTT. Translating gives CASSDPNRNEKLFF.